The rows below give T cell receptor beta chains drawn from one sample of a study of T cell responses to AZD1222 COVID-19 vaccine. Data came from immunoSEQ multiplex PCR; TCRdb stores just in-frame clones and leaves some out. Among approximately 89,000 clones listed, about 90% were seen once. Sequencing used peripheral blood, obtained on day 0 of MenACWY control vaccination. All receptors come from an adult in good health. Each CDR3 is given with its conserved first and last residue. Fields, in order: J gene, D gene, clone size, V gene, CDR3 protein, CDR3 DNA. A D gene is named only where the DNA matches it firmly. The listing skips clone size in some rows; elsewhere it reads once, few, many or a size class.

>TRBJ1-2|-|-|TRBV7-9
CASNPTQAYGYTF
TGTGCCAGCAACCCTACCCAGGCCTATGGCTACACCTTC
>TRBJ1-5|-|-|TRBV18
CASSTQDGDQPQHF
TGTGCCAGCTCAACCCAGGACGGGGATCAGCCCCAGCATTTT
>TRBJ2-3|TRBD2|-|TRBV19
CASSSPGLAGPTDTQYF
TGTGCCAGTAGTTCCCCCGGACTAGCGGGACCCACAGATACGCAGTATTTT
>TRBJ2-1|TRBD1|-|TRBV7-9
CASSPRTGSYNEQFF
TGTGCCAGCAGCCCCCGGACAGGGTCTTACAATGAGCAGTTCTTC
>TRBJ1-5|-|once|TRBV19
CASNRLDSNNQPQHF
TGTGCCAGTAATAGGCTCGACAGCAACAATCAGCCCCAGCATTTT
>TRBJ1-5|-|-|TRBV9
CASSVGAGGNQPQHF
TGTGCCAGCAGCGTAGGGGCGGGGGGAAATCAGCCCCAGCATTTT
>TRBJ1-6|-|-|TRBV6-2/TRBV6-3
CASSQPTQGGRPLHF
TGTGCCAGCAGTCAACCCACCCAGGGAGGGAGACCCCTCCACTTT
>TRBJ2-1|-|-|TRBV7-9
CASSPRDGNEQFF
TGTGCCAGCAGTCCTCGGGACGGCAATGAGCAGTTCTTC
>TRBJ2-1|-|-|TRBV7-2
CASSPAGAVSDEQFF
TGTGCCAGCAGCCCGGCGGGTGCAGTGAGCGATGAGCAGTTCTTC
>TRBJ1-5|TRBD1|few|TRBV5-1
CASSWETGKRQPQHF
TGCGCCAGCAGCTGGGAGACAGGGAAGCGACAGCCCCAGCATTTT
>TRBJ1-1|TRBD1|-|TRBV7-8
CASRLDRANTEAFF
TGTGCCAGCAGGTTGGACAGGGCTAACACTGAAGCTTTCTTT
>TRBJ2-6|-|-|TRBV27
CASSLWGRSGANVLTF
TGTGCCAGCAGTTTATGGGGAAGGTCTGGGGCCAACGTCCTGACTTTC
>TRBJ1-5|-|-|TRBV7-2
CASSLAENQPQHF
TGTGCCAGCAGCTTAGCGGAGAATCAGCCCCAGCATTTT
>TRBJ1-2|TRBD1|-|TRBV19
CASSPETGGSRGYTF
TGTGCCAGTAGTCCAGAGACAGGGGGCTCGAGGGGCTACACCTTC
>TRBJ1-2|-|-|TRBV28
CATDRYYGYTF
TGTGCCACCGACAGATACTATGGCTACACCTTC
>TRBJ1-3|-|-|TRBV10-3
CAISERGFHLTSSGNTIYF
TGTGCCATCAGTGAGCGAGGGTTCCATCTCACGTCCTCTGGAAACACCATATATTTT